Reported below is one T cell receptor beta chain. The antigen remains undetermined. Sequencing was performed with immunoSEQ multiplex PCR; in TCRdb, only in-frame clones are kept and a portion is missing. The sample contains around 30,000 clones, 80% of which appear only once. CDR1 and CDR2 (germline): SGDLS, YYNGEE. The ends were cut back, 0 bases at V and 3 bases at J, with 6 bases in the middle. The CDR3 covers 14 residues. This specimen comes from a study of PD-1 blockade in mismatch repair-deficient tumors. Study-wide background: Patients had 12 mismatch repair-deficient cancer types, all previously treated and progressing.

All patients were mismatch repair deficient, assessed by either PCR or immunohistochemistry. TCR sequencing covered a few patients who responded to pembrolizumab. Whole-study results and caveats: Rapid post-treatment expansion, then contraction, generally preceding radiologic response, marked tumor-resident clones.

This clonotype originated in an adult with mismatch repair-deficient cancer. The specimen was PBMCs, collected less than 7 weeks after starting pembrolizumab. The rearrangement uses TRBV9 and TRBJ2-2; D is unresolved. Here the CDR3 reads CASSVVEDTGELFF. CDR3 nucleotides: TGTGCCAGCAGCGTAGTAGAAGACACCGGGGAGCTGTTTTTT.